Following are 27 T cell receptor beta chains from one sample sequenced in a study of cytomegalovirus exposure and HLA in healthy donors. Vbeta (60) and Jbeta (13) primers were used in the PCR. Only in-frame clones appear in the TCRdb table, and some are missing; sequencing was by immunoSEQ multiplex PCR. The data show roughly 180,000 clones, around four fifths seen once. Sample: PBMCs. These receptors were obtained from a boy between 2 and 10 years old in good health and CMV-seronegative.

The chain recombines TRBV6-7 with TRBJ1-5; D is undetermined. Being an ORF, TRBV6-7 has a function that is uncertain. The ends were cut back, 6 bases at V and 9 bases at J, with 6 bases in the middle. CDR3 size: 10 residues. As DNA, the CDR3 is TGTGCCAGCAGAGGGAGGCCCCAGCATTTT. Translation: CASRGRPQHF.

Only one count was recorded for this clone. V is TRBV7-2 and J is TRBJ2-7; 12 bases are a match to TRBD1. V shed 3 bases, J shed 5 bases, and the junction held 8 bases outside the gene matches. Germline-derived CDR1 and CDR2 are SGHTA and FQGNSA. The CDR3 runs 16 residues. CDR3 residues: CASSFGDRGRYHEQYF. As DNA, the CDR3 is TGTGCCAGCAGCTTCGGGGACAGGGGGCGTTACCACGAGCAGTACTTC.

The sample holds a few counts of this clone. The genes are TRBV13 and TRBJ2-7, with 12 bases matching TRBD2. This CDR3 contains 15 residues. Germline CDR1 is PRHDT and CDR2 is FYEKMQ (reference sequence). The V gene end was trimmed by 5 bases and the J gene end by 1 base; junction bases not matched to a gene: 3. The CDR3: CASSHTSGRSYEQYF. DNA for the CDR3: TGTGCCAGCAGCCACACTAGCGGGAGGTCCTACGAGCAGTACTTC. Combining the CDR3 with reference TRBV13 and TRBJ2-7 gives the whole variable domain AAGVIQSPRHLIKEKRETATLKCYPIPRHDTVYWYQQGPGQDPQFLISFYEKMQSDKGSIPDRFSAQQFSDYHSELNMSSLELGDSALYFCASSHTSGRSYEQYFGPGTRLTVT.

This clone was seen a few times. This chain joins TRBV6-1 and TRBJ2-5; possibly TRBD1 for D (5 bases). The J call may be faulty, since TRBJ2-7 better matches the DNA end. The CDR3 has 14 residues. Germline CDR1 is MNHNS and CDR2 is SASEGT. CDR3 residues: CASSETPGPYEQYF. The CDR3, as DNA: TGTGCCAGCAGTGAAACCCCAGGGCCTTACGAGCAGTACTTC.

The rearrangement links TRBV6-5 to TRBJ2-7, with 8 positions matching TRBD2. The germline V gene has CDR1 MNHEY and CDR2 SVGAGI. There are 14 residues in the CDR3. Trimming cost V 6 bases and J 4 bases; bases outside gene matches: 8. The CDR3: CASSPGGGVYEQYV. For the CDR3, the DNA is TGTGCCAGCAGCCCGGGGGGGGGAGTGTACGAGCAGTACGTC.

Here the CDR3 reads CASSLETGSLYNEQFF. The CDR3 DNA sequence: TGCGCCAGCAGCTTGGAAACTGGTTCTCTCTACAATGAGCAGTTCTTC. The rearrangement uses TRBV5-1 and TRBJ2-1, with D uncertain. V was shortened by 0 bases and J by 3 bases, with 13 bases between the two germline ends. Per germline, CDR1 SGHRS and CDR2 YFSETQ. This CDR3 comprises 16 residues.

V usage is TRBV2 and J usage is TRBJ1-1; 9 positions agree with TRBD1. Germline CDR1 SNHLY, CDR2 FYNNEI. After removal of 7 bases from V and 0 bases from J, the junction contained 3 bases not matched to a gene. The CDR3 loop spans 14 amino acids. Written as DNA, the CDR3 is TGTGCCAGCAAAGGACAGGGGATGAACACTGAAGCTTTCTTT. The encoded protein is CASKGQGMNTEAFF.

V usage is TRBV27 and J usage is TRBJ1-2; TRBD1 aligns across 8 bases. J gave up 2 bases and V 5 bases, and 7 bases lay outside the gene matches. The germline V gene has CDR1 MNHEY and CDR2 SMNVEV (reference sequence). The CDR3 sequence is 15 residues long. The CDR3 is CASSPRQGNNYGYTF. In DNA, the CDR3 is TGTGCCAGCAGTCCCCGACAGGGGAACAACTATGGCTACACCTTC.

This chain connects TRBV12-5 to TRBJ2-7, with TRBD2 matching 8 bases. The germline V gene encodes CDR1 LGHNT and CDR2 FRNRAP. The CDR3 has 17 amino acids. Losses at the gene ends were 0 bases for V and 5 bases for J; bases not matched to a gene: 12. The CDR3 nucleotides are TGTGCTAGTGGTTTGGTGATAGCGGGATCTGGCGGGGACGAGCAGTACTTC. Its translation is CASGLVIAGSGGDEQYF.

The chain combines TRBV6-1 with TRBJ1-1; 7 nucleotides align to TRBD1. The CDR3 extends over 12 amino acids. V lost 6 bases, J lost 7 bases, and 5 bases stayed unmatched. CDR1 is MNHNS and CDR2 is SASEGT in the germline V gene. The CDR3 DNA follows: TGTGCCAGCAGCCCGACAGGGAGTGAAGCTTTCTTT. Translation gives CASSPTGSEAFF.

The J gene is TRBJ1-5, the V gene TRBV11-2; D possibly corresponds to TRBD1 (5 bases). Trimming removed 2 bases at V and 6 bases at J, with 11 bases between. The CDR3 length is 14 residues. Germline V CDR1 and CDR2: SGHAT, FQNNGV. In DNA form, the CDR3 reads TGTGCCAGCAGCTTATCAGGGTGGAGTCAGCCCCAGCATTTT. As protein: CASSLSGWSQPQHF.

V and J are TRBV6-5 and TRBJ1-5, with 9 bases lining up with TRBD1. The ends lost 5 bases at V and 1 base at J; junction bases unmatched: 3. CDR1 is MNHEY and CDR2 is SVGAGI in the germline V gene. The CDR3 is made up of 15 amino acids. The CDR3 loop reads CASSTDRGSNQPQHF. CDR3 coding DNA: TGTGCCAGCAGTACGGACAGGGGCAGCAATCAGCCCCAGCATTTT.

The J gene is TRBJ2-1, the V gene TRBV9, with D perhaps TRBD2 (5 bases). Germline CDR1 reads SGDLS; CDR2 reads YYNGEE. Trimming pared 3 bases from V and 0 bases from J, leaving 10 bases between. This CDR3 is 15 amino acids long. The CDR3 is CASSGGSASYNEQFF. The CDR3 DNA follows: TGTGCCAGCAGCGGTGGGAGCGCCTCCTACAATGAGCAGTTCTTC.

V usage is TRBV28 and J usage is TRBJ1-1; D call uncertain. In germline, CDR1 is MDHEN, CDR2 SYDVKM. CDR3 length: 13 residues. V lost 7 bases to trimming and J lost 5 bases, with 14 bases between them. In DNA form, the CDR3 reads TGTGCCAGCATAGGAGGTTTTCGGACTGAAGCTTTCTTT. Its translation: CASIGGFRTEAFF.

The sample holds one count of this clone. This chain joins TRBV5-8 and TRBJ1-5; possibly TRBD1 for D (5 bases). Trimming pared 0 bases from V and 9 bases from J, leaving 13 bases between. CDR3 length: 14 amino acids. Germline V lookup: CDR1 SGHTS, CDR2 YDEGEE. CDR3 in DNA: TGTGCCAGCAGCTTGGGTAGGGGCCCTATGCCCCAGCATTTT. This sequence encodes CASSLGRGPMPQHF.

The chain employs TRBV11-2 and TRBJ1-2; TRBD1 matches at 8 bases. V shed 5 bases and J 1 base; nucleotides not matched to a gene: 12. The CDR3 is 17 amino acids. From germline, CDR1 is SGHAT and CDR2 FQNNGV. CDR3 loop: CASSPRTGRGFNYGYTF. CDR3 DNA sequence: TGTGCCAGCAGCCCAAGGACAGGGAGGGGATTTAACTATGGCTACACCTTC.

V gene TRBV9 combines with J gene TRBJ1-1, with D maybe TRBD1 (6 bases). V gave up 1 base and J gave up 5 bases, with 12 bases separating them. CDR3 length equals 14 residues. Per germline, CDR1 SGDLS and CDR2 YYNGEE. CDR3 DNA sequence: TGTGCCAGCAGCGTAAGTTCAGGGGAGACTGAAGCTTTCTTT. Its protein is CASSVSSGETEAFF.

This clone was seen a few times. The chain joins TRBV25-1 to TRBJ1-5; a weak D match, TRBD1 (6 bases). Germline loops: CDR1 MGHDK, CDR2 SYGVNS. V shed 4 bases and J shed 5 bases, with 15 bases lying between them. This CDR3 has 15 residues. CDR3 in DNA: TGTGCCAGCAGTGCCGCGGGGGCAGTAGATCAGCCCCAGCATTTT. Translating gives CASSAAGAVDQPQHF.

A word on this clone: Other nucleotide sequences in the sample specify the same CDR3. The chain carries TRBV5-1 and TRBJ2-3; D unclear. Germline-derived CDR1 and CDR2 are SGHRS and YFSETQ. The CDR3 is made up of 11 amino acids. V was shortened by 3 bases and J by 3 bases, with 2 bases between the two germline ends. As DNA, the CDR3 is TGCGCCAGCAGCTCGACAGATACGCAGTATTTT. This sequence encodes CASSSTDTQYF.

The chain has TRBV27 and TRBJ2-7, with D tentatively TRBD1 (5 bases). Between the trimmed V and J ends, which lost 0 bases and 6 bases, there was a span of 15 bases. The CDR3 consists of 15 residues. Germline V gene sequence: CDR1 MNHEY, CDR2 SMNVEV (reference sequence). CDR3 region: CASSLSNPLGREQYF. The CDR3 nucleotides read TGTGCCAGCAGTTTATCGAATCCCTTGGGGCGCGAGCAGTACTTC.

V gene TRBV4-3 combines with J gene TRBJ1-4; a possible D gene is TRBD1 (5 bases). CDR1 is LGHNA, CDR2 YSLEER, per germline. The CDR3 totals 14 residues. V lost 0 bases and J 5 bases, leaving 7 bases between the germline ends. The DNA for the CDR3 is TGCGCCAGCAGCCAAGAATGGGGCAATGAAAAACTGTTTTTT. This sequence encodes CASSQEWGNEKLFF.

The CDR3 DNA sequence: TGTGCCAGCAGTGATCGTCGGGGAACGGATGGCTACACCTTC. This translates into CASSDRRGTDGYTF. J is TRBJ1-2 and V is TRBV6-1; D is unresolved. In germline, CDR1 is MNHNS, CDR2 SASEGT. Between the trimmed V and J ends, which lost 3 bases and 6 bases, there was a span of 14 bases. The CDR3 loop spans 14 amino acids.

The rearrangement uses TRBV18 and TRBJ1-2, with D maybe TRBD1 (6 bases). CDR1 is KGHSH, CDR2 LQKENI, per germline. This CDR3 spans 15 amino acids. Trimming took off 0 bases at V and 4 bases at J, with 12 bases between the two ends. The CDR3 reads CASSPPGQKFYGYTF. The CDR3 DNA reads TGTGCCAGCTCACCACCAGGACAGAAGTTCTATGGCTACACCTTC.

This clone was counted only a few times. This chain links TRBV2 with TRBJ2-7; 8 nucleotides align to TRBD2. Germline CDR1 reads SNHLY; CDR2 reads FYNNEI. V shed 8 bases and J 3 bases; nucleotides not matched to a gene: 6. The CDR3 is 13 amino acids. The CDR3 DNA reads TGTGCCAGCTCCGGGACTAGGGACTACGAGCAGTACGTC. Translated: CASSGTRDYEQYV.

The chain joins TRBV30 to TRBJ1-1; 7 nucleotides align to TRBD1. Germline V gives CDR1 GTSNPN, CDR2 SVGIG (reference sequence). This CDR3 is 15 amino acids long. The trim removed 3 bases at V and 1 base at J, leaving 8 bases unmatched. The CDR3, as DNA: TGTGCCTGGAGGTCATGGACAGGCGCGAACACTGAAGCTTTCTTT. Translation gives CAWRSWTGANTEAFF.

The CDR3, as DNA: TGTGCCAGCAGCTTAGATGGCACGTACTCTGGAAACACCATATATTTT. Translating gives CASSLDGTYSGNTIYF. The V call is TRBV7-2, the J call TRBJ1-3; D gene ambiguous. V was trimmed by 1 base and J by 0 bases, leaving 10 bases between them. The CDR3 runs 16 residues. Germline V gene sequence: CDR1 SGHTA, CDR2 FQGNSA. The complete variable domain, with remaining parts taken from reference TRBV7-2 and TRBJ1-3, reads GAGVSQSPSNKVTEKGKDVELRCDPISGHTALYWYRQSLGQGLEFLIYFQGNSAPDKSGLPSDRFSAERTGGSVSTLTIQRTQQEDSAVYLCASSLDGTYSGNTIYFGEGSWLTVV.

The chain couples TRBV6-5 to TRBJ1-2; 10 nucleotides agree with TRBD1. This CDR3 contains 13 residues. Germline lookup yields CDR1 MNHEY and CDR2 SVGAGI. The V gene end was trimmed by 8 bases and the J gene end by 7 bases; junction bases not matched to a gene: 7. Here the CDR3 reads CASVGTGAPGYTF. The CDR3 DNA is TGTGCCAGCGTCGGGACAGGGGCTCCTGGCTACACCTTC.